This TCR beta chain stems from a study of cytomegalovirus exposure and HLA in healthy donors. Regarding the study as a whole: Further analysis was carried out later, and it showed several of the most significant clusters appearing linked to common viral pathogens. When a later analysis was performed, an Asian-associated ancestry cluster reportedly had fewer N-insertions than the approximately 690-donor mean. More clonal expansion characterized HLA-associated TCR beta chains than equally common others in a later analysis. What TCR beta sequences reportedly achieved was accurate prediction of HLA-A and HLA-B alleles in most subjects.

As to this clone: Its antigen is as yet unknown.

A multiplex PCR was run with 60 Vbeta primers and 13 Jbeta primers. Sequencing used immunoSEQ multiplex PCR; TCRdb keeps in-frame clones, though not all of them. The sample lists 160,000 or so clones, 70% to 75% occurring once. CDR1 is MDHEN, CDR2 SYDVKM, per germline. There are 13 residues in the CDR3. V dropped 3 bases and J dropped 4 bases, with 9 bases sitting between them. The chain couples TRBV28 to TRBJ1-2, with D maybe TRBD1 (5 bases). This TCR came from a man aged 18 to 30 in good health and CMV-seropositive. The sample consisted of PBMCs. CDR3 sequence: CASSFSRGYGYTF. CDR3 sequence (DNA): TGTGCCAGCAGTTTTTCAAGGGGCTATGGCTACACCTTC.